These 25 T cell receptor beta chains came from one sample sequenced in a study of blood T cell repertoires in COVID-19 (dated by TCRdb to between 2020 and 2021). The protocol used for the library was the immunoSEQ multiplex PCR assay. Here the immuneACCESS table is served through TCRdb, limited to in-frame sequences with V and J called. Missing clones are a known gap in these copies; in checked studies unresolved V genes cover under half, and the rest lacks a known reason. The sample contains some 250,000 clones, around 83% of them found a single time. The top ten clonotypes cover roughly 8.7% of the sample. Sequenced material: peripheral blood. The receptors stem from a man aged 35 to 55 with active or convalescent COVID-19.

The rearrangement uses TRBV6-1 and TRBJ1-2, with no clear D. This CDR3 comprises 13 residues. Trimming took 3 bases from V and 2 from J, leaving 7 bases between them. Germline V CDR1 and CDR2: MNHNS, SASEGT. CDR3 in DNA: TGTGCCAGCAGTGAGGAGGGAAACTATGGCTACACCTTC. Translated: CASSEEGNYGYTF.

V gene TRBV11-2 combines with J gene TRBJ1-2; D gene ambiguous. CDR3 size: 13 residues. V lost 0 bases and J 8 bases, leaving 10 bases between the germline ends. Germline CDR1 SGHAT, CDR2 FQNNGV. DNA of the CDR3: TGTGCCAGCAGCTTAGATTTGGGGAGCGGCTACACCTTC. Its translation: CASSLDLGSGYTF.

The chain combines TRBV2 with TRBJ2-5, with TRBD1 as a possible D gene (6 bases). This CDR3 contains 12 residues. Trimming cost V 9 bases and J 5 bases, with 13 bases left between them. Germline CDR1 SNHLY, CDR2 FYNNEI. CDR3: CASKGVGETQYF. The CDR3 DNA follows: TGTGCCAGTAAGGGGGTAGGGGAGACCCAGTACTTC.

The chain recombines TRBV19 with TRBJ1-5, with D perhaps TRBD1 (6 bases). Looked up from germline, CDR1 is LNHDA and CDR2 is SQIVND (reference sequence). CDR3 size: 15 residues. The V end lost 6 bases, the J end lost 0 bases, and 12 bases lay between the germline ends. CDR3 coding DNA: TGTGCCAGTAGGCCCACAGGGAATAGCAATCAGCCCCAGCATTTT. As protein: CASRPTGNSNQPQHF. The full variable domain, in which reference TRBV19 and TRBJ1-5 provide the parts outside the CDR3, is DGGITQSPKYLFRKEGQNVTLSCEQNLNHDAMYWYRQDPGQGLRLIYYSQIVNDFQKGDIAEGYSVSREKKESFPLTVTSAQKNPTAFYLCASRPTGNSNQPQHFGDGTRLSIL.

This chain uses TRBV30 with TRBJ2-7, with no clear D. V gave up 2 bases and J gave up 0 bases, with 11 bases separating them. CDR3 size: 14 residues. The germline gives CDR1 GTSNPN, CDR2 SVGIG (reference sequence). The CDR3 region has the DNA TGTGCCTGGAGTCCCGATAGTGCCTCCTACGAGCAGTACTTC. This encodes CAWSPDSASYEQYF.

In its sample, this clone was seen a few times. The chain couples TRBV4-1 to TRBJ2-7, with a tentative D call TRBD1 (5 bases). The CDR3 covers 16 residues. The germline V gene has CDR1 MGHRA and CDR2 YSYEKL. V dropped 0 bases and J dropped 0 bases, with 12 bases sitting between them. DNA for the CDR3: TGCGCCAGCAGCCAAGATCCTACAGGTACCTCCTACGAGCAGTACTTC. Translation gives CASSQDPTGTSYEQYF.

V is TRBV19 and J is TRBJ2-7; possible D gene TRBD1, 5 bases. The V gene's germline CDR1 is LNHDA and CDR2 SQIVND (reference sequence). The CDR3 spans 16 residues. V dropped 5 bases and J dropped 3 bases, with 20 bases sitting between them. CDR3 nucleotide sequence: TGTGCCAGTAGTTCTGGGGCCACCCCAAATCACTACGAGCAGTACTTC. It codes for CASSSGATPNHYEQYF.

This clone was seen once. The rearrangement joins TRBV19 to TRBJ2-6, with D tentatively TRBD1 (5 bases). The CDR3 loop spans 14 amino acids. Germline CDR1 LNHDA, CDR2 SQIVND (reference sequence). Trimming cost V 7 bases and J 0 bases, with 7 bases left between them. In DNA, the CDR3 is TGTGCCAGTATACAGGACTCTGGGGCCAACGTCCTGACTTTC. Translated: CASIQDSGANVLTF.

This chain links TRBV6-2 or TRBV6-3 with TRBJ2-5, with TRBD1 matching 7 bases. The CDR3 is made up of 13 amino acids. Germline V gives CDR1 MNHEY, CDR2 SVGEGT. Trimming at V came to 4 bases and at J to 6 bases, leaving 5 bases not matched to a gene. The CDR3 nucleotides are TGTGCCAGCAGTTCCAACAGGGGCAAGACCCAGTACTTC. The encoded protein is CASSSNRGKTQYF.

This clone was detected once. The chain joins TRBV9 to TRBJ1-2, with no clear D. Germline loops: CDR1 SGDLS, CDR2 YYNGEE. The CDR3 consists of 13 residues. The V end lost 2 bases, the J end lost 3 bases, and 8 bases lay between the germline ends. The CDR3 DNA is TGTGCCAGCAGCGTCACGGGAGACTATGGCTACACCTTC. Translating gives CASSVTGDYGYTF.

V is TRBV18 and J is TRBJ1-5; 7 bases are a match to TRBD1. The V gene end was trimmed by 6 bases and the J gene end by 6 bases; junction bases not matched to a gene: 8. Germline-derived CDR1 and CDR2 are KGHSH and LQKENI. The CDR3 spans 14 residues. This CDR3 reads CASSPGTVGQPQHF. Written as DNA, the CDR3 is TGTGCCAGCTCGCCTGGGACAGTCGGTCAGCCCCAGCATTTT.

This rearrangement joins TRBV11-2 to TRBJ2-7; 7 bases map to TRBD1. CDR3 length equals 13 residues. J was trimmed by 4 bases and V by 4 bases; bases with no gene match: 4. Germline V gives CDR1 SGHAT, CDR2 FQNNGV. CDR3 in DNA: TGTGCCAGCAGCTCGGACAGGACTTACGAGCAGTACTTC. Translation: CASSSDRTYEQYF.

The CDR3 spells CASRTSGFLNEQFF. The CDR3 nucleotides are TGTGCCAGCAGGACTAGTGGATTTTTGAATGAGCAGTTCTTC. This chain uses TRBV6-5 with TRBJ2-1; perhaps TRBD2 as D (6 bases). Germline CDR1 is MNHEY and CDR2 is SVGAGI. Between the trimmed V and J ends, which lost 6 bases and 7 bases, there was a span of 16 bases. The CDR3 is made up of 14 amino acids.

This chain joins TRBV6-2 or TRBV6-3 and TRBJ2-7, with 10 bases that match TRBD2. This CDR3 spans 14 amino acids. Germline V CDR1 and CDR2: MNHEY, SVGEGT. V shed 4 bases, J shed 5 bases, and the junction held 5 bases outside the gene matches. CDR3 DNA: TGTGCCAGCAGTTTTACGGGACTAGCGAACGAGCAGTACTTC. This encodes CASSFTGLANEQYF.

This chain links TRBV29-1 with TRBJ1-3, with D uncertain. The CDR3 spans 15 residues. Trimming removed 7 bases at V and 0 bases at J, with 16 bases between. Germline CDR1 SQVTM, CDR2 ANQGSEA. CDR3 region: CSAKAGDFSGNTIYF. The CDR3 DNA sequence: TGCAGCGCCAAAGCCGGGGATTTCTCTGGAAACACCATATATTTT.

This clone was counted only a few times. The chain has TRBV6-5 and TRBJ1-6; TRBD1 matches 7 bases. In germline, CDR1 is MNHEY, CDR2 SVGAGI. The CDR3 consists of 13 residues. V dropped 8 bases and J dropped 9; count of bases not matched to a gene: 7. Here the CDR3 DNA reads TGTGCCAGCTCAGGACAGGCAATTTCACCCCTCCACTTT. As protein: CASSGQAISPLHF.

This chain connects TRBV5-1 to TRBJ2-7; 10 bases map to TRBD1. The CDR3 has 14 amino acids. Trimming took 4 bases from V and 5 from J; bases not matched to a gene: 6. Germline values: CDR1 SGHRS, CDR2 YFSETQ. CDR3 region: CASSMGTGDHEQYF. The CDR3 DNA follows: TGCGCCAGCAGCATGGGGACAGGGGACCACGAGCAGTACTTC.

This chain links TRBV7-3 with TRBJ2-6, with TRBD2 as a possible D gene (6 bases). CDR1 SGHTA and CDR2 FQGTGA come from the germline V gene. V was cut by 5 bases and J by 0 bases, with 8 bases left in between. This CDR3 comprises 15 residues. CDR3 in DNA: TGTGCCAGCAGCCTGGGGGGCTCTGGGGCCAACGTCCTGACTTTC. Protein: CASSLGGSGANVLTF.

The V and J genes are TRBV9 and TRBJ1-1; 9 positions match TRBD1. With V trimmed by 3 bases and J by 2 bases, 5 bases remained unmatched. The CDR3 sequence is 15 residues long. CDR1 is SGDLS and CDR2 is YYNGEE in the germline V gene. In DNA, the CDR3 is TGTGCCAGCAGCGGACCGGGACAGGGAAACACTGAAGCTTTCTTT. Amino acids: CASSGPGQGNTEAFF.

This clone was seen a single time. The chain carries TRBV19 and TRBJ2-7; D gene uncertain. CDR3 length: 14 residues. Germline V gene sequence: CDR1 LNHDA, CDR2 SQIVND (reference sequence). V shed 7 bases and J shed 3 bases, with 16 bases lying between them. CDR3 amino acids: CASNSPGDNYEQYF. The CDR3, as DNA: TGTGCCAGTAATTCGCCAGGCGATAACTACGAGCAGTACTTC. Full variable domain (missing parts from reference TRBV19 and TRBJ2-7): DGGITQSPKYLFRKEGQNVTLSCEQNLNHDAMYWYRQDPGQGLRLIYYSQIVNDFQKGDIAEGYSVSREKKESFPLTVTSAQKNPTAFYLCASNSPGDNYEQYFGPGTRLTVT.

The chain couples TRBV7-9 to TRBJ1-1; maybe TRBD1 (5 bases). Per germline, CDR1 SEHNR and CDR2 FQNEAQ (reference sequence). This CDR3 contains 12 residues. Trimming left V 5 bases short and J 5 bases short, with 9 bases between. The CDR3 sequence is CASSTTDTEAFF. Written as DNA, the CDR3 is TGTGCCAGCAGCACGACAGATACTGAAGCTTTCTTT.

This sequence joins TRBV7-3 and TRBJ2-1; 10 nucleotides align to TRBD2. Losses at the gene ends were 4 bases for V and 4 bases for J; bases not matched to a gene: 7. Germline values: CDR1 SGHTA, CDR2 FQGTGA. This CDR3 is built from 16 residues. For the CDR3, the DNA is TGTGCCAGCAGCTCCCAAGCGGGAGGGACGTACAATGAGCAGTTCTTC. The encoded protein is CASSSQAGGTYNEQFF.

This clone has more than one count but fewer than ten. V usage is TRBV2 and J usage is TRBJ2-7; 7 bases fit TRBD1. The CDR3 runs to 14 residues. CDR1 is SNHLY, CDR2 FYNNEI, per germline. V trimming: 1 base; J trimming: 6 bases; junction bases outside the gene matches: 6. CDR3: CASSEVLAGGEQYF. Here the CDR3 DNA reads TGTGCCAGCAGTGAAGTTTTAGCAGGGGGCGAGCAGTACTTC.

CDR3 region: CASSSSATSTDTQYF. In nucleotides, the CDR3 is TGTGCCAGCAGCTCTAGCGCTACTAGCACAGATACGCAGTATTTT. The chain couples TRBV7-9 to TRBJ2-3; tentatively, D is TRBD2 (6 bases). The CDR3 loop spans 15 amino acids. V lost 4 bases and J lost 0, with 11 bases in between. In germline, CDR1 is SEHNR, CDR2 FQNEAQ (reference sequence). The whole variable domain, filled in from reference TRBV7-9 and TRBJ2-3, reads DTGVSQNPRHKITKRGQNVTFRCDPISEHNRLYWYRQTLGQGPEFLTYFQNEAQLEKSRLLSDRFSAERPKGSFSTLEIQRTEQGDSAMYLCASSSSATSTDTQYFGPGTRLTVL.

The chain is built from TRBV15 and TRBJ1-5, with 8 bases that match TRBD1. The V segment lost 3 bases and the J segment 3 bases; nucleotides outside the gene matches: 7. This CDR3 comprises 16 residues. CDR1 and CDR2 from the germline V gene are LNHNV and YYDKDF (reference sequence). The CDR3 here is CATSRMDRVINQPQHF. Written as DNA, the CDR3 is TGTGCCACCAGCAGGATGGACAGGGTAATCAATCAGCCCCAGCATTTT.